The next 9 T cell receptor beta chains were all read from a single sample in a study of T cells after yellow fever vaccination. Using its own MiXCR run on the 5' RACE reads, TCRdb lists one record per CDR3 protein. Here the sample spans roughly 300,000 distinct CDR3 sequences, about 7.8% being singletons. Sequenced here: PBMCs, sampled 35 to 50 days after the first yellow fever vaccination. These receptors all stem from a man younger than 30 who received the YFV17D yellow fever vaccine.

This clonotype was seen only a few times. This rearrangement joins TRBV4-1 to TRBJ1-5, with a weak D call TRBD1 (6 bases). The CDR3 has 15 residues. Deletions cut 4 bases from V and 4 bases from J, with 14 bases between. The germline gives CDR1 MGHRA, CDR2 YSYEKL. The CDR3 is CASSLIHRENQPQHF. The CDR3 DNA sequence: TGCGCCAGCAGCCTAATCCACAGGGAGAATCAGCCCCAGCATTTT.

This clonotype was counted many times. The rearrangement uses TRBV6-2 or TRBV6-3 and TRBJ2-1; 7 nucleotides agree with TRBD2. Germline V gene data show CDR1 as MNHEY and CDR2 as SVGEGT. The CDR3 contains 16 residues. Trimming took 0 bases from V and 6 from J; bases not matched to a gene: 8. CDR3 nucleotide sequence: TGTGCCAGCAGTTACTCCTTGACTAGCTGGCCCAATGAGCAGTTCTTC. Amino acids: CASSYSLTSWPNEQFF.

This clonotype was seen ten or more times. The V call is TRBV4-3, the J call TRBJ2-3; the D gene is possibly TRBD1 (5 bases). The CDR3 is 15 residues long. Per germline, CDR1 LGHNA and CDR2 YSLEER. The germline V and J ends were trimmed by 4 bases and 6 bases, with 17 bases remaining between them. CDR3 in DNA: TGCGCCAGCAGCCCAAGGGGCGGTGCAGGCGATACGCAGTATTTT. Translation gives CASSPRGGAGDTQYF.

There are many counts of this clonotype. This chain uses TRBV5-1 with TRBJ2-5; no firm D call. Germline V gives CDR1 SGHRS, CDR2 YFSETQ. Deletions cut 0 bases from V and 6 bases from J, with 3 bases between. CDR3 length equals 11 residues. The CDR3 bases are TGCGCCAGCAGCTTGGCGAAGACCCAGTACTTC. It specifies CASSLAKTQYF.

This clonotype was counted only a few times. The chain carries TRBV7-2 and TRBJ2-5; D is unclear. The V gene lost 5 bases and the J gene lost 1 base, with 14 bases spanning the gap. The CDR3 loop spans 15 amino acids. The V gene's germline CDR1 is SGHTA and CDR2 FQGNSA. The CDR3 loop reads CASSLEISFQETQYF. CDR3 DNA sequence: TGTGCCAGCAGCCTAGAGATCTCGTTCCAAGAGACCCAGTACTTC.

This clonotype has a single count. The V call is TRBV28, the J call TRBJ1-1, with D unresolved. Germline lookup yields CDR1 MDHEN and CDR2 SYDVKM. The CDR3 is made up of 17 amino acids. V dropped 1 base and J dropped 0 bases, with 15 bases sitting between them. Here the CDR3 reads CASSLYVGSAMNTEAFF. As DNA, the CDR3 is TGTGCCAGCAGTTTATACGTCGGGTCCGCGATGAACACTGAAGCTTTCTTT.

The chain is built from TRBV5-1 and TRBJ2-3; a possible D gene is TRBD2 (7 bases). Trimming took 4 bases from V and 1 from J, leaving 16 bases between them. CDR1 and CDR2 (germline): SGHRS, YFSETQ. The CDR3 contains 16 residues. CDR3 amino acids: CASSPRGARGTDTQYF. CDR3 in DNA: TGCGCCAGCAGCCCCCGGGGGGCGCGGGGCACAGATACGCAGTATTTT.

The V gene is TRBV4-1, the J gene TRBJ1-3, with D hard to call. The V and J ends lost 1 base and 2 bases respectively, with 9 bases between them. The length of the CDR3 is 15 residues. Per germline, CDR1 MGHRA and CDR2 YSYEKL. CDR3 protein: CASSQGFQAGNTIYF. CDR3 coding DNA: TGCGCCAGCAGCCAAGGATTTCAGGCTGGAAACACCATATATTTT.

This chain joins TRBV4-2 and TRBJ2-3, with a possible D match to TRBD2 (5 bases). The CDR3 is 15 amino acids. V lost 2 bases and J lost 11, with 20 bases in between. Germline CDR1 and CDR2: LGHNA and YNFKEQ. The CDR3 DNA reads as TGTGCCAGCAGCCAATCTGACGGAAGACTGGAGGTGCAGTATTTT. Translation gives CASSQSDGRLEVQYF.